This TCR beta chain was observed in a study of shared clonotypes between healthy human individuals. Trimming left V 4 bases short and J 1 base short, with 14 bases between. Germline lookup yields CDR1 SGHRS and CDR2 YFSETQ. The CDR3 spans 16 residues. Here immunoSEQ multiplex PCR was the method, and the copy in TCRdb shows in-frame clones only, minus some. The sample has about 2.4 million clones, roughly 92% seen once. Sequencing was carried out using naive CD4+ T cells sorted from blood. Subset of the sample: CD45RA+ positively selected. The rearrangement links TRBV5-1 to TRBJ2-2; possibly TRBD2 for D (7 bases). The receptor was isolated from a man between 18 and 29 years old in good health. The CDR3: CASSRRGTQNTGELFF. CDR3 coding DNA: TGCGCCAGCAGCCGGCGGGGGACACAGAACACCGGGGAGCTGTTTTTT.